This note documents a single T cell receptor (beta chain) sequence. Its antigen is undetermined. TCRdb's copy holds only in-frame clones and misses some; the assay was immunoSEQ multiplex PCR. The sample lists roughly 250,000 clones; approximately 84% were seen once. Unstimulated regulatory T cells (CD4+CD25+CD127-), CD4+CD25- non-regulatory cells, CD4 and CD8 cells were FACS-sorted from thawed PBMCs. Germline V gene sequence: CDR1 SGDLS, CDR2 YYNGEE. The CDR3 length is 16 residues. V lost 0 bases, J lost 8 bases, and 18 bases lay in between. The data derive from a study of Tregs in tolerant kidney transplant recipients. Study conclusions and caveats: The small number of patients limits these findings pending further validation. The most relevant donor-specific Treg TCRbeta repertoire apparently came from expansion with activated donor B cells.

Sequencing was carried out using CD4+ T cells from blood. This TCR was sampled from a human donor in good health. This chain uses TRBV9 with TRBJ2-1; D might be TRBD1 (7 bases). This chain's CDR3 is CASSVVEGAGYDEQFF. DNA for the CDR3: TGTGCCAGCAGCGTAGTCGAGGGGGCGGGGTACGATGAGCAGTTCTTC.